This TCR beta chain was profiled in a study of radiation and T cells in renal cell carcinoma. As for time point: baseline pretreatment blood. Treatment of the sample: 15 Gy SBRT to primary tumor, nephrectomy 4 weeks later. Here immunoSEQ multiplex PCR was the method, and the copy in TCRdb shows in-frame clones only, minus some. The sample includes 140,000 to 150,000 clones, 88% seen only once; the top ten take approximately 4%. Per the germline V gene, CDR1 is MNHEY and CDR2 is SVGAGI. The J segment lost 11 bases and the V segment lost 1 base, leaving 7 bases of the junction unmatched. There are 14 residues in the CDR3.

This chain connects TRBV6-5 to TRBJ2-7; 11 bases align to TRBD1. The sample consisted of blood, taken from a patient whose treatment included radiotherapy and nephrectomy. The TCR sequence derives from a woman between 65 and 79 years old with renal cell carcinoma. The CDR3 DNA reads as TGTGCCAGCAGTTACTACTCGGACAGGGGGCTTAAGTACTTC. It translates to CASSYYSDRGLKYF.